This T cell receptor beta chain was observed in a study of cytomegalovirus exposure and HLA in healthy donors. Study-wide findings and caveats: One cluster of highly shared sequence variants probably arose as a sequencing artifact.

This clone has a single count. Its target is not known. The PCR had 60 Vbeta and 13 Jbeta primers. Sequencing was performed with immunoSEQ multiplex PCR; in TCRdb, only in-frame clones are kept and a portion is missing. The table includes some 110,000 clones, approximately 70% detected once. V shed 5 bases, J shed 4 bases, and the junction held 8 bases outside the gene matches. CDR3 length: 15 amino acids. The germline V gene encodes CDR1 MGHDK and CDR2 SYGVNS. Input material: PBMCs. The TCR comes from a woman aged 25-40 years in good health and CMV-seronegative. The V and J genes are TRBV25-1 and TRBJ1-2; TRBD1 agrees at 9 bases. The CDR3 sequence is CASSSGTGYFYGYTF. CDR3 DNA: TGTGCCAGCAGTTCCGGGACAGGGTATTTCTATGGCTACACCTTC.